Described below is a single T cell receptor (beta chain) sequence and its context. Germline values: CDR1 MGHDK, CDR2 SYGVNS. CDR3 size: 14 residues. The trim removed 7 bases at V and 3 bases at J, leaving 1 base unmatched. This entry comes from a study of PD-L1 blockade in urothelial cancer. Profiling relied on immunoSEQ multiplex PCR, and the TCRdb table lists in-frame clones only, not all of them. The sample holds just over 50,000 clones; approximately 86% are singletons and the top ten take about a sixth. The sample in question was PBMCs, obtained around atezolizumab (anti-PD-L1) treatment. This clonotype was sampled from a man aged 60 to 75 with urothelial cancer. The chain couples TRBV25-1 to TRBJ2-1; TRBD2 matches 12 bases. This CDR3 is CASTLAGGYNEQFF. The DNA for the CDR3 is TGTGCCAGCACACTAGCGGGAGGCTACAATGAGCAGTTCTTC. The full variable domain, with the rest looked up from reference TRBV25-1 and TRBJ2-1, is EADIYQTPRYLVIGTGKKITLECSQTMGHDKMYWYQQDPGMELHLIHYSYGVNSTEKGDLSSESTVSRIRTEHFPLTLESARPSHTSQYLCASTLAGGYNEQFFGPGTRLTVL.